The next 24 T cell receptor beta chains were all read from a single sample in a study of PD-1 blockade in mismatch repair-deficient tumors. Some clones are missing from TCRdb's copy, which holds only in-frame ones; the method was immunoSEQ multiplex PCR. In the table there are some 120,000 clones, 85% to 90% of which are singletons. Sample: peripheral blood, taken 44 weeks after starting pembrolizumab. These receptors all come from an adult with mismatch repair-deficient cancer.

The genes are TRBV4-2 and TRBJ2-5; D might be TRBD2 (6 bases). Germline V gene lookup returns CDR1 LGHNA and CDR2 YNFKEQ. The CDR3 length is 16 residues. V gave up 0 bases and J gave up 5 bases, with 16 bases separating them. The CDR3 here is CASSQEEPPGRETQYF. The CDR3, as DNA: TGTGCCAGCAGCCAAGAAGAGCCACCAGGGAGGGAGACCCAGTACTTC.

V gene TRBV28 combines with J gene TRBJ2-3; D gene uncertain. The CDR3 consists of 12 residues. CDR1 and CDR2 (germline): MDHEN, SYDVKM. The V and J ends lost 7 bases and 2 bases respectively, with 7 bases between them. CDR3 nucleotides: TGTGCCAGCAAGGACCTCACAGATACGCAGTATTTT. This translates into CASKDLTDTQYF.

The chain links TRBV7-6 to TRBJ2-7; TRBD1 or TRBD2 may be the D gene (6 bases each). The V gene's germline CDR1 is SGHVS and CDR2 FNYEAQ. The CDR3 totals 12 residues. V lost 3 bases, J lost 7 bases, and 10 bases lay in between. DNA of the CDR3: TGTGCCAGCAGCTTGACAGGAGGGGAGCAGTACTTC. This codes for CASSLTGGEQYF.

V usage is TRBV7-8 and J usage is TRBJ2-1; the D is unclear. CDR1 and CDR2 from the germline V gene are SGHVS and FQNEAQ. The CDR3 is 13 residues long. V lost 1 base and J lost 5, with 6 bases in between. The CDR3 loop reads CASSLGGHNEQFF. The CDR3 bases are TGTGCCAGCAGCTTAGGGGGTCACAATGAGCAGTTCTTC. The whole variable domain, filled in from reference TRBV7-8 and TRBJ2-1, reads GAGVSQSPRYKVAKRGQDVALRCDPISGHVSLFWYQQALGQGPEFLTYFQNEAQLDKSGLPSDRFFAERPEGSVSTLKIQRTQQEDSAVYLCASSLGGHNEQFFGPGTRLTVL.

J is TRBJ2-3 and V is TRBV4-1, with 11 nucleotides matching TRBD2. Trimming at V came to 0 bases and at J to 5 bases, leaving 7 bases not matched to a gene. The CDR3 sequence is 17 residues long. The germline V gene encodes CDR1 MGHRA and CDR2 YSYEKL. CDR3 sequence: CASSQDTSGRWGDTQYF. The DNA of the CDR3 is TGCGCCAGCAGCCAAGATACTAGCGGGAGATGGGGAGATACGCAGTATTTT.

As DNA, the CDR3 is TGTGCCAGCAGCATCTGGACAGGCTCTGGGGCCAACGTCCTGACTTTC. It is translated as CASSIWTGSGANVLTF. V and J are TRBV4-2 and TRBJ2-6, with 7 bases matching TRBD1. The CDR3 totals 16 residues. From germline, CDR1 is LGHNA and CDR2 YNFKEQ. The junction had 4 bases not matched to a gene; V was cut back by 5 bases and J by 0 bases.

V usage is TRBV15 and J usage is TRBJ2-7, with TRBD2 matching over 11 bases. The germline gives CDR1 LNHNV, CDR2 YYDKDF (reference sequence). This CDR3 is 15 amino acids long. V dropped 6 bases and J dropped 5; count of bases not matched to a gene: 9. CDR3 protein: CATSKKLAGDHEQYF. The CDR3 DNA follows: TGTGCCACCAGTAAAAAACTAGCGGGAGACCACGAGCAGTACTTC.

The chain is built from TRBV4-3 and TRBJ2-7, with 10 bases matching TRBD1. The CDR3 length is 15 residues. Losses at the gene ends were 4 bases for V and 4 bases for J; bases not matched to a gene: 7. CDR1 and CDR2 (germline): LGHNA, YSLEER. This chain's CDR3 is CASSPDRGQFYEQYF. In DNA, the CDR3 is TGCGCCAGCAGCCCTGACAGGGGGCAATTTTACGAGCAGTACTTC.

This clone was recorded only once. V usage is TRBV19 and J usage is TRBJ2-2; D is undetermined. Germline CDR1 reads LNHDA; CDR2 reads SQIVND (reference sequence). The CDR3 runs to 12 residues. Deletions cut 1 base from V and 4 bases from J, with 1 base between. In nucleotides, the CDR3 is TGTGCCAGTAGTATAGGCACCGGGGAGCTGTTTTTT. Translating gives CASSIGTGELFF.

The chain couples TRBV7-6 to TRBJ2-2, with TRBD1 matching over 9 bases. This CDR3 region has 15 residues. V shed 5 bases, J shed 5 bases, and the junction held 6 bases outside the gene matches. CDR1 is SGHVS, CDR2 FNYEAQ, per germline. CDR3 DNA sequence: TGTGCCAGCAGCCCTAGAGGGACAGGGACCGGGGAGCTGTTTTTT. The encoded protein is CASSPRGTGTGELFF.

CDR3 sequence reads: CASSLALGTGVYPDTQYF. The CDR3 DNA reads as TGTGCCAGCAGCTTAGCCCTAGGTACAGGGGTATACCCAGATACGCAGTATTTT. The chain combines TRBV7-8 with TRBJ2-3; TRBD1 matches at 7 bases. Germline V CDR1 and CDR2: SGHVS, FQNEAQ. This CDR3 has 18 residues. J lost 4 bases, V lost 0 bases, and 13 bases had no gene match. Full variable domain (remainder filled in from reference TRBV7-8 and TRBJ2-3): GAGVSQSPRYKVAKRGQDVALRCDPISGHVSLFWYQQALGQGPEFLTYFQNEAQLDKSGLPSDRFFAERPEGSVSTLKIQRTQQEDSAVYLCASSLALGTGVYPDTQYFGPGTRLTVL.

This sequence joins TRBV5-6 and TRBJ1-1, with 7 bases identical to TRBD1. V shed 4 bases, J shed 11 bases, and the junction held 8 bases outside the gene matches. The CDR3 extends over 12 amino acids. Germline V gene sequence: CDR1 SGHDT, CDR2 YYEEEE. The CDR3 region has the DNA TGTGCCAGCAGCGTAGACAGGGTCGGGGCTTTCTTT. Protein: CASSVDRVGAFF.

On this clone itself: The identical CDR3 is also encoded by other nucleotide sequences in the sample. This chain joins TRBV19 and TRBJ1-5; 7 bases map to TRBD1. The junction had 3 bases not matched to a gene; V was cut back by 5 bases and J by 5 bases. The CDR3 is 13 amino acids. Germline CDR1 LNHDA, CDR2 SQIVND (reference sequence). The CDR3 spells CASSATGDQPQHF. The CDR3 bases are TGTGCCAGTAGTGCCACAGGGGATCAGCCCCAGCATTTT. The full variable domain, in which reference TRBV19 and TRBJ1-5 provide the parts outside the CDR3, is DGGITQSPKYLFRKEGQNVTLSCEQNLNHDAMYWYRQDPGQGLRLIYYSQIVNDFQKGDIAEGYSVSREKKESFPLTVTSAQKNPTAFYLCASSATGDQPQHFGDGTRLSIL.

V is TRBV7-9 and J is TRBJ1-2; maybe TRBD1 (5 bases). CDR1 and CDR2 from the germline V gene are SEHNR and FQNEAQ (reference sequence). This CDR3 has 13 amino acids. Trimming stripped 1 base from V and 4 bases from J, with 7 bases between. The CDR3 bases are TGTGCCAGCAGCTTAGGTGGGGGCTATGGCTACACCTTC. Amino acids: CASSLGGGYGYTF. The complete variable domain, with remaining parts taken from reference TRBV7-9 and TRBJ1-2, reads DTGVSQNPRHKITKRGQNVTFRCDPISEHNRLYWYRQTLGQGPEFLTYFQNEAQLEKSRLLSDRFSAERPKGSFSTLEIQRTEQGDSAMYLCASSLGGGYGYTFGSGTRLTVV.

J is TRBJ1-1 and V is TRBV30, with D uncertain. CDR3 length equals 12 residues. V lost 4 bases to trimming and J lost 2 bases, with 8 bases between them. Germline V gene data show CDR1 as GTSNPN and CDR2 as SVGIG (reference sequence). CDR3 in amino acids: CAWNRVNTEAFF. The CDR3 DNA sequence: TGTGCCTGGAACAGAGTAAACACTGAAGCTTTCTTT.

The gene calls are TRBV7-2 and TRBJ2-1; 12 bases align to TRBD2. Germline V lookup: CDR1 SGHTA, CDR2 FQGNSA. The ends lost 1 base at V and 6 bases at J; junction bases unmatched: 1. CDR3 length equals 15 residues. The CDR3 here is CASSLVGLAGNEQFF. CDR3 DNA: TGTGCCAGCAGCTTAGTGGGACTAGCGGGCAATGAGCAGTTCTTC.

The CDR3 reads CASSHSPRGEKLFF. DNA for the CDR3: TGTGCCAGCAGCCACAGTCCACGGGGTGAAAAACTGTTTTTT. The gene calls are TRBV6-5 and TRBJ1-4, with D unclear. The V end was cut by 6 bases, the J end by 7 bases, with 15 bases between. The germline gives CDR1 MNHEY, CDR2 SVGAGI. CDR3 length: 14 amino acids.

The chain couples TRBV7-8 to TRBJ2-7; 9 nucleotides line up with TRBD1. This CDR3 has 16 residues. CDR1 and CDR2 (germline): SGHVS, FQNEAQ. The junction had 12 bases not matched to a gene; V was cut back by 7 bases and J by 2 bases. The CDR3 DNA sequence: TGTGCCAGCACCTCCCGGGGGACAGGGTCCCCCTACGAGCAGTACTTC. Its translation: CASTSRGTGSPYEQYF.

The rearrangement links TRBV19 to TRBJ2-7, with D perhaps matching TRBD2 (7 bases). This CDR3 region has 14 residues. V shed 4 bases and J shed 4 bases, with 14 bases lying between them. Germline V CDR1 and CDR2: LNHDA, SQIVND (reference sequence). In DNA, the CDR3 is TGTGCCAGTAGTAGGACGGGGGGCGGATACGAGCAGTACTTC. It is translated as CASSRTGGGYEQYF.

The rearrangement links TRBV9 to TRBJ2-1; D perhaps matches TRBD1 (5 bases). This CDR3 comprises 14 residues. V dropped 2 bases and J dropped 7 bases, with 13 bases sitting between them. The germline CDR1 and CDR2 sequences are SGDLS and YYNGEE. The CDR3 coding sequence is TGTGCCAGCAGCGTGGGCAGGGTTGGTAATGAGCAGTTCTTC. Residues: CASSVGRVGNEQFF.

V and J are TRBV5-4 and TRBJ2-1; a weak D match, TRBD2 (6 bases). This CDR3 region has 14 residues. V was clipped by 7 bases and J by 6 bases, with 17 bases between them. Germline V gene sequence: CDR1 SGHNT, CDR2 YYREEE (reference sequence). The CDR3 reads CASLRGVGANEQFF. The CDR3 DNA reads as TGTGCCAGCTTGCGGGGTGTGGGCGCCAATGAGCAGTTCTTC.

V usage is TRBV25-1 and J usage is TRBJ1-1; no definite D call. The CDR3 covers 13 residues. Germline loops: CDR1 MGHDK, CDR2 SYGVNS. The ends were cut back, 7 bases at V and 2 bases at J, with 11 bases in the middle. The CDR3 nucleotides read TGTGCCAGCAAGGATACGGGAAACACTGAAGCTTTCTTT. Its protein is CASKDTGNTEAFF.

This chain uses TRBV7-6 with TRBJ2-2; 7 nucleotides line up with TRBD1. CDR3 size: 16 residues. Germline V gene data show CDR1 as SGHVS and CDR2 as FNYEAQ. Unmatched junction bases numbered 11, after V lost 6 bases and J lost 4 bases. The CDR3 nucleotides are TGTGCCAGCAGTCGGGCCGGGACAGTGGGCACCGGGGAGCTGTTTTTT. Protein: CASSRAGTVGTGELFF.

In DNA, the CDR3 is TGTGCCAGCAGCGTCGGGACGAGGACTAGAGTTGCCTACAATGAGCAGTTCTTC. Its translation: CASSVGTRTRVAYNEQFF. The chain links TRBV9 to TRBJ2-1, with 7 bases lining up with TRBD2. V was clipped by 2 bases and J by 2 bases; unmatched bases: 13. Germline loops: CDR1 SGDLS, CDR2 YYNGEE. CDR3 size: 18 residues.